This passage covers 19 T cell receptor beta chains from one sample sequenced in a study of blood T cell repertoires in COVID-19. Libraries were prepared by immunoSEQ multiplex PCR; TCRdb keeps only in-frame clonotypes and omits some of them. The sample carries about 44,000 clones, around four fifths recorded once. Sequences were obtained from peripheral blood. These receptors originate from a human donor in a cohort sampled during active COVID-19.

V usage is TRBV5-6 and J usage is TRBJ2-1; a possible D gene is TRBD1 (6 bases). The CDR3 consists of 15 residues. Trimming pared 5 bases from V and 2 bases from J, leaving 14 bases between. Germline CDR1 reads SGHDT; CDR2 reads YYEEEE. CDR3: CASRQGPLTYNEQFF. In DNA form, the CDR3 reads TGTGCCAGCAGACAGGGTCCCTTAACCTACAATGAGCAGTTCTTC.

The chain combines TRBV11-2 with TRBJ1-5, with D possibly matching TRBD1 (5 bases). V shed 5 bases and J shed 6 bases, with 11 bases lying between them. Germline V gene data show CDR1 as SGHAT and CDR2 as FQNNGV. The CDR3 runs to 13 residues. This CDR3 reads CASSPREGQPQHF. The CDR3 nucleotides are TGTGCCAGCAGCCCCAGGGAAGGTCAGCCCCAGCATTTT.

The chain is built from TRBV7-6 and TRBJ1-4, with D maybe TRBD1 (5 bases). The germline V and J ends were trimmed by 5 bases and 5 bases, with 27 bases remaining between them. Germline V gene data show CDR1 as SGHVS and CDR2 as FNYEAQ. This CDR3 has 19 amino acids. CDR3 nucleotides: TGTGCCAGCAGCACTAAAGTGGGGCTGGCAGGGTCAGAAAATGAAAAACTGTTTTTT. Residues: CASSTKVGLAGSENEKLFF.

The genes are TRBV6-6 and TRBJ2-7; TRBD1 matches at 9 bases. Germline V gene data show CDR1 as MNHNY and CDR2 as SVGAGI (reference sequence). The ends lost 6 bases at V and 2 bases at J; junction bases unmatched: 11. The CDR3 consists of 16 residues. The CDR3 DNA sequence: TGTGCCAGCAGGAATTTTAGGACAGGGGTCACCTACGAGCAGTACTTC. Translating gives CASRNFRTGVTYEQYF.

V and J are TRBV2 and TRBJ1-3; D is possibly TRBD1 (5 bases). V lost 6 bases to trimming and J lost 4 bases, with 13 bases between them. Per germline, CDR1 SNHLY and CDR2 FYNNEI. The CDR3 is 14 residues long. The CDR3 here is CASSDQGKGNTIYF. Written as DNA, the CDR3 is TGTGCCAGCAGCGACCAGGGAAAAGGAAACACCATATATTTT. Together with reference TRBV2 and TRBJ1-3, the CDR3 gives the full variable domain: EPEVTQTPSHQVTQMGQEVILRCVPISNHLYFYWYRQILGQKVEFLVSFYNNEISEKSEIFDDQFSVERPDGSNFTLKIRSTKLEDSAMYFCASSDQGKGNTIYFGEGSWLTVV.

This chain uses TRBV29-1 with TRBJ1-4; a weak D match, TRBD1 (6 bases). The germline V and J ends were trimmed by 5 bases and 5 bases, with 18 bases remaining between them. CDR3 length equals 15 residues. CDR1 is SQVTM, CDR2 ANQGSEA, per germline. CDR3 in DNA: TGCAGCGTTCACGACCAGGGAGGGGGGAATGAAAAACTGTTTTTT. Its protein product is CSVHDQGGGNEKLFF.

The chain links TRBV7-9 to TRBJ2-5; 9 bases are a match to TRBD1. CDR1 is SEHNR, CDR2 FQNEAQ, per germline (reference sequence). The J segment lost 5 bases and the V segment lost 5 bases, leaving 6 bases of the junction unmatched. The CDR3 extends over 14 amino acids. The CDR3 bases are TGTGCCAGCAGCAGGGACAGGGTGGTGGAGACCCAGTACTTC. This gives the protein CASSRDRVVETQYF.

The chain is built from TRBV6-5 and TRBJ1-2, with D possibly matching TRBD1 (6 bases). V lost 5 bases, J lost 4 bases, and 14 bases lay in between. CDR3 length equals 14 residues. Per the germline V gene, CDR1 is MNHEY and CDR2 is SVGAGI. The CDR3 DNA follows: TGTGCCAGCAGTAGCGTCCAGGGGTTCTATGGCTACACCTTC. Its translation is CASSSVQGFYGYTF.

The J gene is TRBJ2-3, the V gene TRBV10-2; D possibly corresponds to TRBD2 (6 bases). The CDR3 contains 15 residues. Trimming left V 6 bases short and J 0 bases short, with 13 bases between. Looked up from germline, CDR1 is WSHSY and CDR2 is SAAADI. This CDR3 is CASSPPGDSTDTQYF. CDR3 in DNA: TGCGCCAGCAGCCCCCCGGGGGACAGCACAGATACGCAGTATTTT.

Concerning this clone itself: One end of the junction varies from germline; a read error may be responsible. The gene calls are TRBV14 and TRBJ2-7, with 9 bases fitting TRBD1. CDR3 length: 14 amino acids. Germline CDR1 and CDR2: SGHDN and FVKESK. The CDR3 DNA reads TGTGCCAGCAGCCGGATCCGGGACAGGGATTCGGCGGACTTC. It encodes CASSRIRDRDSADF.

The chain combines TRBV6-5 with TRBJ2-3, with unresolved D. This CDR3 has 14 residues. The germline CDR1 and CDR2 sequences are MNHEY and SVGAGI. The V and J ends lost 7 bases and 6 bases respectively, with 17 bases between them. CDR3 in amino acids: CASTPPGLRDTQYF. CDR3 DNA: TGTGCCAGCACCCCCCCGGGTCTCCGGGATACGCAGTATTTT.

V gene TRBV6-5 combines with J gene TRBJ1-6; unclear D gene. Germline CDR1 is MNHEY and CDR2 is SVGAGI. V was shortened by 6 bases and J by 3 bases, with 12 bases between the two germline ends. CDR3 size: 15 residues. CDR3 sequence reads: CASSETLIYNSPLHF. The CDR3 DNA is TGTGCCAGCAGCGAGACACTGATCTATAATTCACCCCTCCACTTT.

CDR3 sequence reads: CASSAQWGGTGDPEAFF. Written as DNA, the CDR3 is TGTGCCAGCAGCGCCCAATGGGGGGGGACAGGGGACCCTGAAGCTTTCTTT. The gene calls are TRBV7-8 and TRBJ1-1; 10 positions match TRBD1. The CDR3 covers 17 residues. Looked up from germline, CDR1 is SGHVS and CDR2 is FQNEAQ. Losses at the gene ends were 5 bases for V and 6 bases for J; bases not matched to a gene: 15.

This clone has more than one count but fewer than ten. Other DNA sequences of this sample code for an identical CDR3. V usage is TRBV5-1 and J usage is TRBJ2-1, with 10 nucleotides matching TRBD2. CDR3 size: 17 residues. J gave up 1 base and V 0 bases, and 4 bases lay outside the gene matches. Germline assignment: CDR1 SGHRS and CDR2 YFSETQ. In DNA form, the CDR3 reads TGCGCCAGCAGCTTGGGAACTAGCGGGGTTTCCTACAATGAGCAGTTCTTC. Amino acids: CASSLGTSGVSYNEQFF.

This chain uses TRBV6-1 with TRBJ2-3; no clear D. Trimming removed 2 bases from V and 0 bases from J, with 15 bases in between. Germline V CDR1 and CDR2: MNHNS, SASEGT. This CDR3 has 17 residues. Here the CDR3 reads CASSELPGGASTDTQYF. The DNA of the CDR3 is TGTGCCAGCAGTGAATTGCCCGGCGGTGCTAGCACAGATACGCAGTATTTT.

This chain links TRBV18 with TRBJ2-1; 9 positions agree with TRBD1. The germline gives CDR1 KGHSH, CDR2 LQKENI. This CDR3 is 16 amino acids long. V dropped 6 bases and J dropped 4; count of bases not matched to a gene: 10. CDR3 bases: TGTGCCAGCTCGCCGACAGGGACAGGGATGTACAATGAGCAGTTCTTC. The encoded protein is CASSPTGTGMYNEQFF.

Only a few counts were recorded for this clone. The chain employs TRBV7-9 and TRBJ2-2, with 7 bases aligning to TRBD1. Germline values: CDR1 SEHNR, CDR2 FQNEAQ (reference sequence). Trimming removed 2 bases from V and 6 bases from J; junction bases left unmatched: 3. The CDR3 is 14 residues long. CDR3 sequence reads: CASSLPDRSGELFF. The CDR3 DNA sequence: TGTGCCAGCAGCTTACCGGACAGGTCCGGGGAGCTGTTTTTT.

This chain joins TRBV12-3 or TRBV12-4 and TRBJ1-1; D is undetermined. The V end lost 2 bases, the J end lost 6 bases, and 10 bases lay between the germline ends. This CDR3 contains 13 residues. CDR3 region: CASSLRTAAEAFF. CDR3 nucleotides: TGTGCCAGCAGTTTACGGACTGCAGCTGAAGCTTTCTTT.

This sequence joins TRBV29-1 and TRBJ1-2, with D possibly being TRBD1 (6 bases). There are 17 residues in the CDR3. Germline CDR1 reads SQVTM; CDR2 reads ANQGSEA. Trimming took off 7 bases at V and 0 bases at J, with 24 bases between the two ends. In DNA form, the CDR3 reads TGCAGCGCCGCGGAACGGGACACGGAACGAACTAACTATGGCTACACCTTC. Translated, it gives CSAAERDTERTNYGYTF.